One sample yielded the 3 T cell receptor beta chains listed below, sequenced in a study of cytotoxic CD8 clonotypes in ibrutinib-treated CLL. Profiled with immunoSEQ multiplex PCR; TCRdb holds only in-frame clones, not every one. The data show 45,000 to 55,000 clones, roughly 50% seen once. Sequences were derived from PBMCs, sampled after 12 months of ibrutinib treatment. The receptors originated from a human donor with chronic lymphocytic leukemia.

This clone has just one count. V gene TRBV5-1 combines with J gene TRBJ2-1; 9 bases are shared with TRBD2. CDR3 length equals 15 residues. The germline V gene has CDR1 SGHRS and CDR2 YFSETQ. Trimming removed 6 bases from V and 6 bases from J; junction bases left unmatched: 10. CDR3 sequence: CASTPGLARGNEQFF. CDR3 bases: TGCGCCAGCACCCCAGGACTAGCGCGTGGCAATGAGCAGTTCTTC.

This clone occurred a few times. The V gene is TRBV5-1, the J gene TRBJ1-1; 8 nucleotides align to TRBD1. CDR1 is SGHRS and CDR2 is YFSETQ in the germline V gene. There are 14 residues in the CDR3. V trimming: 4 bases; J trimming: 3 bases; junction bases outside the gene matches: 5. The CDR3 sequence is CASSRTGSDTEAFF. The DNA for the CDR3 is TGCGCCAGCAGCCGGACAGGGAGCGACACTGAAGCTTTCTTT.

V gene TRBV2 combines with J gene TRBJ2-7; 7 bases map to TRBD2. Losses at the gene ends were 2 bases for V and 6 bases for J; bases not matched to a gene: 7. The CDR3 has 14 amino acids. CDR1 and CDR2 (germline): SNHLY, FYNNEI. CDR3 nucleotide sequence: TGTGCCAGCAGTGAAAGGCGGGAGAACTGCGAGCAGTACTTC. Translated: CASSERRENCEQYF.